The clone carrying this T cell receptor (beta chain) was seen repeatedly, ten times or more. These data are taken from a study of blood T cell repertoires in COVID-19. Study background: Samples of COVID-19 (acute and convalescent) were obtained from the United States, Italy and Spain.

Trimming took 8 bases from V and 7 from J, leaving 14 bases between them. Germline V gives CDR1 ENHRY, CDR2 SYGVKD. This CDR3 is 12 amino acids long. The authors' processing: Amplification of reference gene primers was used by the study to estimate nucleated cell counts. Here immunoSEQ multiplex PCR was the method, and the copy in TCRdb shows in-frame clones only, minus some. That table furnishes V, J and clone size, whereas the DNA furnished D and trimming. The sample includes roughly 320,000 clones, 85% of them seen just once. This TCR came from a human donor in a cohort sampled during active COVID-19. Sequencing was performed on peripheral blood. The chain employs TRBV10-3 and TRBJ1-2; maybe TRBD1 (5 bases). The CDR3 nucleotides are TGTGCCATCGGGGCACTGGAGAGTGGCTACACCTTC. It codes for CAIGALESGYTF.